This TCR beta chain was retrieved from a study of human T cells and chemical hapten exposure (dated by TCRdb to the early 2020s). About the full investigation: For sensitization, 2% DPC in acetone was applied to a roughly 2 cm by roughly 2 cm area of upper inner arm skin. Throughout the study period of approximately 23 weeks, patients also received therapeutic DPC doses to the scalp every week. Patch testing was performed on the upper back with Finn chambers containing 0.01% DPC, and the patch tests were scored after 6 days according to International Contact Dermatitis Research Group standards. The mostly female patient cohort included alopecia areata with under or over 50% scalp involvement, alopecia totalis and alopecia universalis. Libraries were pooled for sequencing, and variation in per-sample TCR yields was attributed mainly to small differences in library volumes within the pool. The study tracked peripheral blood TCR repertoire changes in vivo during primary and secondary sensitization to the hapten diphenylcyclopropenone (DPC) in alopecia patients. Patient blood was sampled pre-sensitization (week 0) and at 2, 6 and about 24 weeks after DPC sensitization. For TCR sequencing, blood came from 25 to 35 alopecia patients at anywhere from one to four time points (pre-sensitization, 2, 6 and 24 weeks).

This clonotype was observed many times. The antigen this receptor binds is unknown. No clone much larger than this one lies a single base away; base qualities are absent. The receptor library was made with RACE. This sample was sequenced with a NextSeq 500. Library preparation attached unique molecular identifiers to individual cDNA molecules for quantitative, reproducible TCR counting. Both TCR alpha and TCR beta chains were sequenced from each blood RNA sample. In the original analysis: Samples had a median of about 90,000 TCRs, with a range from about 23,224 to 750,000. V, J and CDR3 annotation of the TCR reads was carried out using the Decombinator software suite. For the PS versus PT1 abundance plots, all samples were subsampled to the same number of TCRs (28,000). Expanded TCRs were defined as absent before sensitization and observed at least eight times at the 2-week time point. TCRdb reran the public reads through fastp at Q25 and MiXCR, keeping productive beta chains. Rows with one shared CDR3 protein collapse into an entry with the most common genes and DNA. The V and J calls were not made by the authors but by TCRdb's processing. This sample holds about 84,000 distinct CDR3 sequences; approximately 11% were observed only once. Under 4.5% of the sample is held by the ten biggest clonotypes.

The time point label here, explained by the study, means: patch test 3, about 24 weeks after DPC sensitization. In light of the paper, this sample's treatment or condition label describes: therapeutic diphenylcyclopropenone sensitization with weekly scalp DPC. Blood at each patch-test visit was drawn before the patch test was applied. To be eligible, patients had to be aged 18 to 70, diagnosed with alopecia and judged suitable for DPC therapy, while pregnant patients were excluded. Total RNA was isolated from unfractionated whole blood collected in Tempus Blood RNA tubes. Broad study findings and their caveats: The number of TCRs above 1 in 1000 frequency did not change with DPC sensitization; there was no evidence of global repertoire structure alterations. The number of PT1 expanded TCRs positively correlated with patch test score, significant at thresholds 8, 16 and 32 but not 4. Repeated subsampling changed both the strength of the expansion versus patch-test correlation and the threshold at which the correlation became significant. Expanded TCRs formed significantly more large CDR3 similarity clusters than pre-sensitization or healthy control sets, consistent with antigen-driven responses. All patients had alopecia, a presumed autoimmune disease, so their immune response might differ from that of healthy individuals.

This receptor was obtained from a woman between 45 and 60 years old with alopecia areata. Some clones in this sample may be carry-over from other donors' samples. Here the sequenced sample was whole blood, taken in connection with sensitization to the hapten diphenylcyclopropenone (DPC).

The CDR3 amino acid sequence is: CASISGRERSEQYF. The base sequence is TGTGCCAGCATTTCCGGGCGGGAGCGGAGCGAGCAGTACTTC. The rearranged segments are TRBV6-5 and TRBJ2-7, with 7 central nucleotides matching TRBD2. Spanning cysteine to phenylalanine, the CDR3 consists of 14 amino acids. CDR3 DNA is the only sequence kept; it has 42 bases, read in frame from the first base. The germline V gene yields MNHEY for CDR1 and SVGAGI for CDR2. Ends trimmed: V by 7 bases, J by 6 bases; bases unmatched to a gene: 12.